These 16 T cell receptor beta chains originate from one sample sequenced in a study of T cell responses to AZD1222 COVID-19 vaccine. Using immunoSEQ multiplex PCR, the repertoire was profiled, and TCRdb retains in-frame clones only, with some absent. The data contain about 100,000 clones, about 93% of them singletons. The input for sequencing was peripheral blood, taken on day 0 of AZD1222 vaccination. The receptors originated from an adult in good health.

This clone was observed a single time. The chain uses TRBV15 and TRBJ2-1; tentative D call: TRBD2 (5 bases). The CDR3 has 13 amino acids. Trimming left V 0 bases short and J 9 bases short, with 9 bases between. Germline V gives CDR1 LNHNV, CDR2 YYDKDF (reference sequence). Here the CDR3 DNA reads TGTGCCACCAGCAGAGATCAACGGGGTGAGCAGTTCTTC. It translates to CATSRDQRGEQFF.

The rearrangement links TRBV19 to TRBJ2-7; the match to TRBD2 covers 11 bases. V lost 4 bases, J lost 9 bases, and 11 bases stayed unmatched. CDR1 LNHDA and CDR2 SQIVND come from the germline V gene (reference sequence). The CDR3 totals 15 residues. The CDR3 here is CASSTTPLAGDRQYF. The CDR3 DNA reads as TGTGCCAGTAGTACTACCCCACTAGCGGGAGACCGGCAGTACTTC.

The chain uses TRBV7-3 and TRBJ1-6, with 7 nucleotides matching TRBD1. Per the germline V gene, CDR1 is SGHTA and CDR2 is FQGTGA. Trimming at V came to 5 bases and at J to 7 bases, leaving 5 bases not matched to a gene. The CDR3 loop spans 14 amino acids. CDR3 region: CASSPGTANSPLHF. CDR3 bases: TGTGCCAGCAGCCCCGGGACAGCGAATTCACCCCTCCACTTT.

The CDR3 protein is CASSQDVSDEQFF. CDR3 DNA: TGTGCCAGCTCACAAGATGTAAGCGATGAGCAGTTCTTC. V gene TRBV18 combines with J gene TRBJ2-1, with D unresolved. Trimming stripped 4 bases from V and 8 bases from J, with 12 bases between. The CDR3 totals 13 residues. The germline CDR1 and CDR2 sequences are KGHSH and LQKENI.

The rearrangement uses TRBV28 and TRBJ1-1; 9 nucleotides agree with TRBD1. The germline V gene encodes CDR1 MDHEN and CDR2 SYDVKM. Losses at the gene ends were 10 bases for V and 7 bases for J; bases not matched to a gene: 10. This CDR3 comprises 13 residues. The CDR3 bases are TGTGCCACCACAGTTCCGGGACAGGGTGAAGCTTTCTTT. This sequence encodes CATTVPGQGEAFF. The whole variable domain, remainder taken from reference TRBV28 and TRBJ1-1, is DVKVTQSSRYLVKRTGEKVFLECVQDMDHENMFWYRQDPGLGLRLIYFSYDVKMKEKGDIPEGYSVSREKKERFSLILESASTNQTSMYLCATTVPGQGEAFFGQGTRLTVV.

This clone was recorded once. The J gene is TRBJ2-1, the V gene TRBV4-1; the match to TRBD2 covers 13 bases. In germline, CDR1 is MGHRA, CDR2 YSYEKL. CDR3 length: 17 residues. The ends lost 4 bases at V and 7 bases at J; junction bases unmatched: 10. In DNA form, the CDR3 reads TGCGCCAGCAGCCGCATGGTACTAGCGGGAGGGGTTAATGAGCAGTTCTTC. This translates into CASSRMVLAGGVNEQFF.

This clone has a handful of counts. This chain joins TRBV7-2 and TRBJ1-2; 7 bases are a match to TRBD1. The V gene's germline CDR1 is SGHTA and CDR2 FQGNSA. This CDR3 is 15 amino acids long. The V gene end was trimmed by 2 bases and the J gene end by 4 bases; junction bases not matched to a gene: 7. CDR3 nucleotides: TGTGCCAGCAGCTTAATGGGACAGCTGATCTATGGCTACACCTTC. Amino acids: CASSLMGQLIYGYTF.

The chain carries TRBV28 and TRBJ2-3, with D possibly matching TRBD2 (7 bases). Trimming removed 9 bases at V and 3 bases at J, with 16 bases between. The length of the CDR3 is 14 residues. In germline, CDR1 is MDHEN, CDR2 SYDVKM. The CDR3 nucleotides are TGTGCCAGTAGGGAGGGGGGCAATACAGATACGCAGTATTTT. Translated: CASREGGNTDTQYF.

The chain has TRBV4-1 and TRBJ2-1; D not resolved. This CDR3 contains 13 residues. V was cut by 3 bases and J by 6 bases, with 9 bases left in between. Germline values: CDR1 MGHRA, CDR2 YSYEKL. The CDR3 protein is CASSHDHLNEQFF. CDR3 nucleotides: TGCGCCAGCAGCCATGACCATCTCAATGAGCAGTTCTTC.

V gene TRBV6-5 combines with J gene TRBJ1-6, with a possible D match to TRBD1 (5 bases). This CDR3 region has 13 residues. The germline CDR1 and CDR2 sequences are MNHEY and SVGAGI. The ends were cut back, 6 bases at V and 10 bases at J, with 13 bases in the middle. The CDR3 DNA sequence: TGTGCCAGCAGCTCATCCGGGGCATCACCCCTCCACTTT. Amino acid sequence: CASSSSGASPLHF.

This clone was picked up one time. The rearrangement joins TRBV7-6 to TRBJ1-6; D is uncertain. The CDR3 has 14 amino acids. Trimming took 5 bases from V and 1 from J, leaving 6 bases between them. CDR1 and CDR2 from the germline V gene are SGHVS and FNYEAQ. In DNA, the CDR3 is TGTGCCAGCAGCCACAGTTCCTATAATTCACCCCTCCACTTT. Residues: CASSHSSYNSPLHF.

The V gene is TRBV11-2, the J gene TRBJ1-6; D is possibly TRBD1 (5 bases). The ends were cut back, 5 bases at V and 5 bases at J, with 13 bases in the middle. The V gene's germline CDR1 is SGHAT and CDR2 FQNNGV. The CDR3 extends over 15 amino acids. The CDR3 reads CASSQSGTNNSPLHF. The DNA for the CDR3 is TGTGCCAGCAGCCAGAGCGGGACTAATAATTCACCCCTCCACTTT. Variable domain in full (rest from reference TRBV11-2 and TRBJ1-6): EAGVAQSPRYKIIEKRQSVAFWCNPISGHATLYWYQQILGQGPKLLIQFQNNGVVDDSQLPKDRFSAERLKGVDSTLKIQPAKLEDSAVYLCASSQSGTNNSPLHFGNGTRLTVT.

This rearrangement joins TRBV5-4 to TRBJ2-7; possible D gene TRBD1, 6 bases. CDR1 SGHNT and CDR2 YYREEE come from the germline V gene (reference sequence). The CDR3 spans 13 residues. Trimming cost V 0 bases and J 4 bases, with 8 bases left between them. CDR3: CASSLGQEYEQYF. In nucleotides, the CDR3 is TGTGCCAGCAGCTTGGGACAGGAGTACGAGCAGTACTTC.

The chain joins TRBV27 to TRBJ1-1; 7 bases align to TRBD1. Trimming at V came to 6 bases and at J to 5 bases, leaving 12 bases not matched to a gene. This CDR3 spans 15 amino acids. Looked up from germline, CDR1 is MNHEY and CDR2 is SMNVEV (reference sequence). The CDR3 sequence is CASRGFNRGGTEAFF. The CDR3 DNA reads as TGTGCCAGCAGGGGGTTCAACAGGGGAGGAACTGAAGCTTTCTTT.

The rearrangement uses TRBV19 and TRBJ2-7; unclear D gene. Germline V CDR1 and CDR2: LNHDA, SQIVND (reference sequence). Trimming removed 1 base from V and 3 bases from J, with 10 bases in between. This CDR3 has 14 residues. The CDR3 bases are TGTGCCAGTAGTATAGGCGGCAGCCGCTACGAGCAGTACTTC. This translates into CASSIGGSRYEQYF.

The DNA of the CDR3 is TGTGCCAGCAGTCCAGGGGTCTCTGGAAACACCATATATTTT. Amino acid sequence: CASSPGVSGNTIYF. The rearrangement joins TRBV27 to TRBJ1-3, with D possibly matching TRBD1 (6 bases). The CDR3 is made up of 14 amino acids. Deletions cut 5 bases from V and 0 bases from J, with 8 bases between. Per the germline V gene, CDR1 is MNHEY and CDR2 is SMNVEV (reference sequence).